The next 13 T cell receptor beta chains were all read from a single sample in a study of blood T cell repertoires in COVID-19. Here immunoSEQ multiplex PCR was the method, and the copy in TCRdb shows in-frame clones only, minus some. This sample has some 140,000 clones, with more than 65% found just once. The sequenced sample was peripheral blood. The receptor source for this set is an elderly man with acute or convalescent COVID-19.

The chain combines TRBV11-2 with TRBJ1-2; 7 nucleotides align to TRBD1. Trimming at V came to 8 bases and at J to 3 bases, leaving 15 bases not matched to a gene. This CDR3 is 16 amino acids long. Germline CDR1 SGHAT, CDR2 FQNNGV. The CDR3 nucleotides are TGTGCCAGCGGCCCGAAAGGGGGCGCGCAACACTATGGCTACACCTTC. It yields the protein CASGPKGGAQHYGYTF.

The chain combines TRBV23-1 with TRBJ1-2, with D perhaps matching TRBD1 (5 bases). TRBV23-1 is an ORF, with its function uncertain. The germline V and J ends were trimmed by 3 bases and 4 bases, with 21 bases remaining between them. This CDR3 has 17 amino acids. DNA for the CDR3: TGCGCCAGCAGTCATCGCGGGACCGAGAAGTTCGGCTATGGCTACACCTTC. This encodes CASSHRGTEKFGYGYTF.

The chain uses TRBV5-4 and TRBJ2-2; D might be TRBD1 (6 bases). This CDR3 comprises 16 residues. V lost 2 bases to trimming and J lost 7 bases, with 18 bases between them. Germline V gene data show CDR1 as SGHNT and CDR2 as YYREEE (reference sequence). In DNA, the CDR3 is TGTGCCAGCAGCTTTGTGACAGGTCAAGGGATCGGGGAGCTGTTTTTT. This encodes CASSFVTGQGIGELFF.

The CDR3 nucleotides are TGTGCCAGCAGCCCACAGGGGGCCTTCACTGAAGCTTTCTTT. This codes for CASSPQGAFTEAFF. This chain uses TRBV6-2 or TRBV6-3 with TRBJ1-1; 9 bases map to TRBD1. The CDR3 covers 14 residues. CDR1 is MNHEY and CDR2 is SVGEGT in the germline V gene. J was trimmed by 4 bases and V by 6 bases; bases with no gene match: 6.

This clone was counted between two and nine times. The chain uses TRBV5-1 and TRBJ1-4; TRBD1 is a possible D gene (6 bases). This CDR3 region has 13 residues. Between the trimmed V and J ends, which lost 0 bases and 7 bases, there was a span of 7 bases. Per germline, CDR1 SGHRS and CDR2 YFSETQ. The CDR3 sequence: CASSLVGGEKLFF. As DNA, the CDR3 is TGCGCCAGCAGCTTGGTAGGGGGTGAAAAACTGTTTTTT.

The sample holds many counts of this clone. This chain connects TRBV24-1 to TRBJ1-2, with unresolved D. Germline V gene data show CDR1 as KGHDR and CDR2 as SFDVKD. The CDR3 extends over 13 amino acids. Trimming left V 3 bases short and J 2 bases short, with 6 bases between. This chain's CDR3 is CATSDGPNYGYTF. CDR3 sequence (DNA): TGTGCCACCAGTGATGGGCCGAACTATGGCTACACCTTC.

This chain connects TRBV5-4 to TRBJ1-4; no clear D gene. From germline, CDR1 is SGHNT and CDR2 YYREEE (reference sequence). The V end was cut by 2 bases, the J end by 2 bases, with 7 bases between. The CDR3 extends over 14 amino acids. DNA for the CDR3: TGTGCCAGCAGCTTCTGGGCTACTAATGAAAAACTGTTTTTT. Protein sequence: CASSFWATNEKLFF.

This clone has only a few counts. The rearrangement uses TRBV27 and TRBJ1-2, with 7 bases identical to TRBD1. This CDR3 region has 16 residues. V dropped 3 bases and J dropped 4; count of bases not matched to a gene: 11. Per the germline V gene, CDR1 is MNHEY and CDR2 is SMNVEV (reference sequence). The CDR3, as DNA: TGTGCCAGCAGTTTTACCCCCCTGACAGGGACCTATGGCTACACCTTC. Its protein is CASSFTPLTGTYGYTF.

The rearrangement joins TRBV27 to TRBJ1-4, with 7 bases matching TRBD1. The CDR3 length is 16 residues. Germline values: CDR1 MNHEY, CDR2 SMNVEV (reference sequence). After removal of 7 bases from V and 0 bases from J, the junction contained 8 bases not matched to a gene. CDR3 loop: CASKTGSFATNEKLFF. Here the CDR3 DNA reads TGTGCCAGCAAGACAGGGAGTTTCGCAACTAATGAAAAACTGTTTTTT.

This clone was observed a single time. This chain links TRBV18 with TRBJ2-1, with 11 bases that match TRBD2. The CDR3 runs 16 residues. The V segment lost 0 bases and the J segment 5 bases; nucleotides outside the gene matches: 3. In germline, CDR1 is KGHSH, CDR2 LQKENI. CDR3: CASSPPSSGGNNEQFF. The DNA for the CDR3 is TGTGCCAGCTCACCACCCTCTAGCGGGGGGAACAATGAGCAGTTCTTC.

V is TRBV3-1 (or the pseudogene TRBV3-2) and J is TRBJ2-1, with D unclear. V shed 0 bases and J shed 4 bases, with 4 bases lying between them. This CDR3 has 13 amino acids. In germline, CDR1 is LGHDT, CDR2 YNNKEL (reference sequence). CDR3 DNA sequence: TGTGCCAGCAGCCAAGATCGGTACAATGAGCAGTTCTTC. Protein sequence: CASSQDRYNEQFF.

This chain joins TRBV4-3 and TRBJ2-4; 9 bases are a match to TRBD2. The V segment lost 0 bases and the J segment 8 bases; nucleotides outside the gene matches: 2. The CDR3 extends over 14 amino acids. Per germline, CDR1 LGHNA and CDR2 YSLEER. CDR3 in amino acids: CASSQDSGGDIQYF. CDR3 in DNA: TGCGCCAGCAGCCAAGATAGCGGGGGTGACATTCAGTACTTC.

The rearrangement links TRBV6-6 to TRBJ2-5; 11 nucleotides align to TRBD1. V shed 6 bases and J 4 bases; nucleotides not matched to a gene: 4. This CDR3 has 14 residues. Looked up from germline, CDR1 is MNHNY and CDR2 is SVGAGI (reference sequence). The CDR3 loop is CASRSGTGGETQYF. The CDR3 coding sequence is TGTGCCAGCAGAAGCGGGACAGGGGGAGAGACCCAGTACTTC.